A selection of T cell receptor beta chains follows, all from one sample in a study of control samples from healthy donors and cancer patients. Sequencing was performed with immunoSEQ multiplex PCR; in TCRdb, only in-frame clones are kept and a portion is missing. Of around 68,000 clones listed, more than 75% are singletons. Source material: PBMCs. Receptor source: a woman between 50 and 59 years old with lung cancer. CDR3s include the opening cysteine and the closing phenylalanine or tryptophan. The order of the fields is CDR3 protein, V gene.

CDR3: CASSDRVRQPQHF
V: TRBV6-2/TRBV6-3

CDR3: CASALSTEAFF
V: TRBV12-5

CDR3: CASSQNRVGQPQHF
V: TRBV3-1/TRBV3-2

CDR3: CASSLKGGNQPQHF
V: TRBV7-2

CDR3: CASSFGGRETQYF
V: TRBV12-3/TRBV12-4

CDR3: CASSPGGSAYGYTF
V: TRBV28

CDR3: CASSSADSSNSPLHF
V: TRBV7-9

CDR3: CASSITSWTEAFF
V: TRBV19

CDR3: CASSLWGGGTDTQYF
V: TRBV11-3

CDR3: CASRAGGPSDTQYF
V: TRBV6-5

CDR3: CASSRTVREDEQYF
V: TRBV6-2/TRBV6-3

CDR3: CASRRHTQETQYF
V: TRBV27

CDR3: CASSLAQNTDTQYF
V: TRBV5-1

CDR3: CASRDRNTEAFF
V: TRBV6-5

CDR3: CASSGGSGLVETQYF
V: TRBV5-1

CDR3: CASSLKRTYEQYF
V: TRBV27

CDR3: CASSMSQGQTEAFF
V: TRBV19

CDR3: CASSRFGQAGLNTEAFF
V: TRBV19

CDR3: CASSPTGGATNEKLFF
V: TRBV18

CDR3: CASSPLGGGGELFF
V: TRBV4-1

CDR3: CASSRQGRDTEAFF
V: TRBV14

CDR3: CASRVGRANTGELFF
V: TRBV27

CDR3: CASSPAGTSGGNEQFF
V: TRBV7-2

CDR3: CASSFLGRVYGETQYF
V: TRBV11-2

CDR3: CAWSTGGRNTDTQYF
V: TRBV30

CDR3: CASSPGAGVNTEAFF
V: TRBV18

CDR3: CASSPGGSNTEAFF
V: TRBV11-3

CDR3: CASSAWGTGNTIYF
V: TRBV11-2

CDR3: CASSYRADNEQFF
V: TRBV6-6

CDR3: CASSVGLAGANRSYNEQFF
V: TRBV9

CDR3: CASSSGSNTEAFF
V: TRBV2

CDR3: CASRMKLIQPQHF
V: TRBV2

CDR3: CASSRDRVGYNEKLFF
V: TRBV3-1/TRBV3-2

CDR3: CASSYSGDRDTEAFF
V: TRBV6-2/TRBV6-3

CDR3: CASSRREGDYEQYF
V: TRBV18

CDR3: CASSSRPGQVNYNEQFF
V: TRBV11-3

CDR3: CASSVGTTGELFF
V: TRBV9

CDR3: CASSLAGGNTEAFF
V: TRBV6-6

CDR3: CASSLGQGYGYTF
V: TRBV7-6